One sample yielded the 3 T cell receptor beta chains listed below, sequenced in a study of blood T cell repertoires in COVID-19. Profiling relied on immunoSEQ multiplex PCR, and the TCRdb table lists in-frame clones only, not all of them. The sample lists some 20,000 clones; about 85% were seen once. Sequencing was done on a sample of peripheral blood. Source of these receptors: a human donor with active COVID-19. The donor label of this sample is uncertain.

The V and J genes are TRBV5-6 and TRBJ1-2; weak D call: TRBD1 (6 bases). The V gene lost 3 bases and the J gene lost 2 bases, with 11 bases spanning the gap. CDR1 is SGHDT and CDR2 is YYEEEE in the germline V gene. This CDR3 has 14 residues. The CDR3 sequence: CASSSDRRNYGYTF. CDR3 DNA sequence: TGTGCCAGCAGCTCAGACAGGAGAAACTATGGCTACACCTTC. Drawing the rest from reference TRBV5-6 and TRBJ1-2, the complete variable domain is DAGVTQSPTHLIKTRGQQVTLRCSPKSGHDTVSWYQQALGQGPQFIFQYYEEEERQRGNFPDRFSGHQFPNYSSELNVNALLLGDSALYLCASSSDRRNYGYTFGSGTRLTVV.

J is TRBJ1-2 and V is TRBV5-1; D is uncertain. V lost 0 bases and J 6 bases, leaving 9 bases between the germline ends. The V gene's germline CDR1 is SGHRS and CDR2 YFSETQ. The CDR3 consists of 13 residues. CDR3: CASSLADTDGYTF. CDR3 DNA: TGCGCCAGCAGCTTGGCCGACACGGATGGCTACACCTTC.

The V and J genes are TRBV5-1 and TRBJ1-6; possibly TRBD1 for D (6 bases). Germline loops: CDR1 SGHRS, CDR2 YFSETQ. Trimming removed 4 bases from V and 9 bases from J, with 8 bases in between. This CDR3 contains 12 residues. The CDR3 sequence is CASSPRGSPLHF. DNA for the CDR3: TGCGCCAGCAGCCCCAGGGGTTCACCCCTCCACTTT.